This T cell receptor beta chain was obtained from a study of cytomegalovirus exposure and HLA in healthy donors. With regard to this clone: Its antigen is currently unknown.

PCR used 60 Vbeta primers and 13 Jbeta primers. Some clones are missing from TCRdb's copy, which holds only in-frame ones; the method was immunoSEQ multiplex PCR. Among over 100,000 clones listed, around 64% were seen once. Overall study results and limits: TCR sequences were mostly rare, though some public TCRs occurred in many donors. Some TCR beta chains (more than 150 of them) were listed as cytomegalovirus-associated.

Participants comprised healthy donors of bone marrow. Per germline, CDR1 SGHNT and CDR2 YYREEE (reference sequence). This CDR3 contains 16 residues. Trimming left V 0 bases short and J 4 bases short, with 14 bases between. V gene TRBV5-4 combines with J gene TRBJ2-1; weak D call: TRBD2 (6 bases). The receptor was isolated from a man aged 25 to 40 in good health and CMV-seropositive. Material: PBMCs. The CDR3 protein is CASSLAGGTVYNEQFF. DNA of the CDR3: TGTGCCAGCAGCTTGGCCGGCGGGACCGTTTACAATGAGCAGTTCTTC.